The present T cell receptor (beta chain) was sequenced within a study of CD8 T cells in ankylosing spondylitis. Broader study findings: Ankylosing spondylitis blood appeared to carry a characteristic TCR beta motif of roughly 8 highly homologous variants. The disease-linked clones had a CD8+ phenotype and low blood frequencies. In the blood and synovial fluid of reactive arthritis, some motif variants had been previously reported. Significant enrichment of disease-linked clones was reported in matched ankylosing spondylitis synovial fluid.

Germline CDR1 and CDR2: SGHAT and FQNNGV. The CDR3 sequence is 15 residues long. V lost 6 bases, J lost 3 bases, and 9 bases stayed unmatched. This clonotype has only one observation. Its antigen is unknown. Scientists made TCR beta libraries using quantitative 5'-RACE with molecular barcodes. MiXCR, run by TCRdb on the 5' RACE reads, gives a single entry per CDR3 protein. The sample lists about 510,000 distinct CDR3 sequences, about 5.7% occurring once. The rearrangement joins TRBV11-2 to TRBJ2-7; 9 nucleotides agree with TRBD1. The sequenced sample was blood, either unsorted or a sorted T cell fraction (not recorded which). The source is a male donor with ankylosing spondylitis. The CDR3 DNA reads TGTGCCAGCAGACCACAGGGGGCGTTCGGCTACGAGCAGTACTTC. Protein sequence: CASRPQGAFGYEQYF.